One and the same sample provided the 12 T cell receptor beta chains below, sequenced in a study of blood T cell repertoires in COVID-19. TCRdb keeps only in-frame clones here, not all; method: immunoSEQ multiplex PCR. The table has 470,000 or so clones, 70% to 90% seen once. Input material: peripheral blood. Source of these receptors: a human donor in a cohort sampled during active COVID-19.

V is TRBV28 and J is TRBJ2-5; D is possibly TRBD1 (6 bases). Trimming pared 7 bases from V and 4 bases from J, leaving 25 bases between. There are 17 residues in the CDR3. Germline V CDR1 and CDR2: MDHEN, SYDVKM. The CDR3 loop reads CASTPGTPTIGGETQYF. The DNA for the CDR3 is TGTGCCAGCACCCCCGGGACACCCACAATCGGAGGAGAGACCCAGTACTTC.

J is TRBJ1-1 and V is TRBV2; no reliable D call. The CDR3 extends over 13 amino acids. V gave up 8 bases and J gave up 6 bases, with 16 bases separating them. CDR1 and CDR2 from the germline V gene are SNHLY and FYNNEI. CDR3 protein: CASGLDLASEAFF. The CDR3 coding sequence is TGTGCCAGCGGGTTGGACCTAGCCTCTGAAGCTTTCTTT. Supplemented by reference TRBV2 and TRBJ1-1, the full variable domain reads EPEVTQTPSHQVTQMGQEVILRCVPISNHLYFYWYRQILGQKVEFLVSFYNNEISEKSEIFDDQFSVERPDGSNFTLKIRSTKLEDSAMYFCASGLDLASEAFFGQGTRLTVV.

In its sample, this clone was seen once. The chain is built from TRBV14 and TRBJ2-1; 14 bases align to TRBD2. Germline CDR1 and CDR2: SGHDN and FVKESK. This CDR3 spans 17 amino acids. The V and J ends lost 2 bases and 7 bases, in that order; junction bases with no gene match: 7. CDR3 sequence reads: CASSQRTSGRLGNEQFF. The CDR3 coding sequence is TGTGCCAGCAGCCAAAGGACTAGCGGGAGGTTAGGGAATGAGCAGTTCTTC.

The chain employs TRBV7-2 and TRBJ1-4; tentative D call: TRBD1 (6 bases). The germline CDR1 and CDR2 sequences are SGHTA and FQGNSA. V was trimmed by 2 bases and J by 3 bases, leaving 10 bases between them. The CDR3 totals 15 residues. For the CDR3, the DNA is TGTGCCAGCAGCTTATATGCAGGGGCTAATGAAAAACTGTTTTTT. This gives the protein CASSLYAGANEKLFF. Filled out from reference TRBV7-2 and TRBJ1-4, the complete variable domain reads GAGVSQSPSNKVTEKGKDVELRCDPISGHTALYWYRQSLGQGLEFLIYFQGNSAPDKSGLPSDRFSAERTGGSVSTLTIQRTQQEDSAVYLCASSLYAGANEKLFFGSGTQLSVL.

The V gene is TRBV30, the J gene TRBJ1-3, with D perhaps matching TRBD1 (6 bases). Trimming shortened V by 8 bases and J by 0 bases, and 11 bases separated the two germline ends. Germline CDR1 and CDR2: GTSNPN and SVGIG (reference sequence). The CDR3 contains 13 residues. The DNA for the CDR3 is TGTGCCGCGGACAGTTACTCTGGAAACACCATATATTTT. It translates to CAADSYSGNTIYF.

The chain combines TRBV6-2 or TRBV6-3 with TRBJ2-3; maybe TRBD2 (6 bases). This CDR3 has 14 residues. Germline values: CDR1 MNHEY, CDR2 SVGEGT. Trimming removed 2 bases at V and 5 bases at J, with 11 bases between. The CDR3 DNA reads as TGTGCCAGCAGTTACGGCGGGGCTCAAGATACGCAGTATTTT. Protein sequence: CASSYGGAQDTQYF.

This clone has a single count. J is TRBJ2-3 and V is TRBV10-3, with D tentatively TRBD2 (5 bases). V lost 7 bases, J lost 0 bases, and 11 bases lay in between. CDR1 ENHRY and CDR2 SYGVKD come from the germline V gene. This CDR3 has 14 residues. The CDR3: CAITRGGSTDTQYF. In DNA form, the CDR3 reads TGTGCCATCACCCGCGGCGGGAGCACAGATACGCAGTATTTT.

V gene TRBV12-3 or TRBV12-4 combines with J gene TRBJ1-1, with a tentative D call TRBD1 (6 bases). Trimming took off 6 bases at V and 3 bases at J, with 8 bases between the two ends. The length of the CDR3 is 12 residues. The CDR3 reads CASRGHYTEAFF. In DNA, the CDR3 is TGTGCCAGCAGGGGACACTACACTGAAGCTTTCTTT.

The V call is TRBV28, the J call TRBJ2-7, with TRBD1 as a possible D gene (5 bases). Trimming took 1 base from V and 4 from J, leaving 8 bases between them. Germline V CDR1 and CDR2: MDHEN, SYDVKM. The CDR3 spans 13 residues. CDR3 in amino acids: CASSLSGLYEQYF. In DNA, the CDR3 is TGTGCCAGCAGTTTATCAGGGTTGTACGAGCAGTACTTC.

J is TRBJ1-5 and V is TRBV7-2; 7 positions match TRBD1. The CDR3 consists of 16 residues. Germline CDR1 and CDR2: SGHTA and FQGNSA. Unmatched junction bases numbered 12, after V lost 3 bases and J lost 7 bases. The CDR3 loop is CASSFNRGSSRQPQHF. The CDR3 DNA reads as TGTGCCAGCAGCTTCAACAGGGGCTCTTCGCGGCAGCCCCAGCATTTT.

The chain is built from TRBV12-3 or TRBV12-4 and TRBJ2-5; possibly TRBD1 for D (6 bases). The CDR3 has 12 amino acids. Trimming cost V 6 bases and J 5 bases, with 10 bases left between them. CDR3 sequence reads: CASRIQGETQYF. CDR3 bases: TGTGCCAGCAGGATCCAGGGGGAGACCCAGTACTTC.

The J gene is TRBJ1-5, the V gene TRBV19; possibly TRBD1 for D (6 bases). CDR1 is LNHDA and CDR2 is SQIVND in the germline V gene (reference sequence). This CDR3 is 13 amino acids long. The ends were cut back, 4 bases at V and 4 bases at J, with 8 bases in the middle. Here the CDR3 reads CASSSTGNQPQHF. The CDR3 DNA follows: TGTGCCAGTAGTAGCACAGGGAATCAGCCCCAGCATTTT. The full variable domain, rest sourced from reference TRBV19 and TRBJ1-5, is DGGITQSPKYLFRKEGQNVTLSCEQNLNHDAMYWYRQDPGQGLRLIYYSQIVNDFQKGDIAEGYSVSREKKESFPLTVTSAQKNPTAFYLCASSSTGNQPQHFGDGTRLSIL.